What follows is one T cell receptor beta chain and its context. Antigen unknown. V lost 0 bases to trimming and J lost 4 bases, with 13 bases between them. From germline, CDR1 is SGHRS and CDR2 YFSETQ. CDR3 length: 15 amino acids. These data belong to a study of CD4 T cells in relation to SARS-CoV-2 and coronaviruses. This table comes from immunoSEQ multiplex PCR, and its TCRdb copy is limited to in-frame clones, with some not included. The data hold fewer than 25,000 clones, with roughly 80% observed a single time. CD4+ T cells from unexposed donors were obtained before the COVID-19 pandemic (2011-2018). After less than 11 days of culture, CD4+ T cells were isolated.

The V and J genes are TRBV5-1 and TRBJ1-1; no definite D call. This receptor was taken from a human donor in good health. Source material: CD4+ T cells from PBMCs, cultured in vitro. The CDR3 region is CASSLDAARGTEAFF. The CDR3 bases are TGCGCCAGCAGCTTGGACGCTGCCAGAGGCACTGAAGCTTTCTTT.